One sample yielded the 9 T cell receptor beta chains listed below, sequenced in a study of T cell changes during pregnancy in multiple sclerosis. Sequencing used immunoSEQ multiplex PCR; TCRdb keeps in-frame clones, though not all of them. The table includes 55,000 to 70,000 clones, around 93% detected once. This material consisted of CD4+ T cells from peripheral blood mononuclear cells, taken before pregnancy. All receptors derive from a female donor with multiple sclerosis, enrolled in a pregnancy study.

The chain is built from TRBV7-9 and TRBJ2-1; unclear D gene. This CDR3 contains 12 residues. Trimming stripped 2 bases from V and 6 bases from J, with 5 bases between. The V gene's germline CDR1 is SEHNR and CDR2 FQNEAQ (reference sequence). The CDR3 sequence is CASSLSGNEQFF. The DNA for the CDR3 is TGTGCCAGCAGCTTATCGGGCAATGAGCAGTTCTTC.

V and J are TRBV19 and TRBJ2-4, with 9 bases fitting TRBD2. This CDR3 contains 19 residues. Germline values: CDR1 LNHDA, CDR2 SQIVND (reference sequence). Trimming at V came to 1 base and at J to 0 bases, leaving 10 bases not matched to a gene. The CDR3 bases are TGTGCCAGTAGTATAGGGGGCGGGAGGGCCTCTTCAGCCAAAAACATTCAGTACTTC. Its translation is CASSIGGGRASSAKNIQYF.

The rearrangement uses TRBV6-1 and TRBJ2-6, with D possibly matching TRBD2 (5 bases). Deletions cut 10 bases from V and 0 bases from J, with 13 bases between. CDR3 length equals 15 residues. Germline loops: CDR1 MNHNS, CDR2 SASEGT. CDR3 DNA sequence: TGTGCCACCAGGAGCGGAGGCTCTGGGGCCAACGTCCTGACTTTC. Protein sequence: CATRSGGSGANVLTF.

With regard to this clone: A junction boundary mismatches the germline segment, possibly from a read error. CDR3: CASSVGLGSHNEQFF. The DNA for the CDR3 is TGTGCCAGCAGCGTAGGTCTGGGCTCCCACAATGAGCAGTTCTTC. The chain recombines TRBV9 with TRBJ2-1; the D is unclear. CDR3 length: 15 amino acids. Germline V CDR1 and CDR2: SGDLS, YYNGEE.

The chain links TRBV5-4 to TRBJ2-5; TRBD2 might be the D (5 bases). Per the germline V gene, CDR1 is SGHNT and CDR2 is YYREEE (reference sequence). Trimming shortened V by 0 bases and J by 5 bases, and 11 bases separated the two germline ends. CDR3 length equals 14 residues. The CDR3 protein is CASSLGGFGETQYF. The CDR3 nucleotides are TGTGCCAGCAGCTTGGGCGGGTTTGGTGAGACCCAGTACTTC.

The chain couples TRBV28 to TRBJ1-2, with 8 bases identical to TRBD1. CDR1 and CDR2 (germline): MDHEN, SYDVKM. CDR3 length: 12 residues. The junction had 4 bases not matched to a gene; V was cut back by 5 bases and J by 8 bases. CDR3 in amino acids: CASSPDRDGYTF. CDR3 DNA sequence: TGTGCCAGCAGTCCGGACAGGGACGGCTACACCTTC.

This rearrangement joins TRBV5-4 to TRBJ2-5; D possibly corresponds to TRBD2 (5 bases). This CDR3 spans 16 amino acids. Trimming shortened V by 2 bases and J by 4 bases, and 18 bases separated the two germline ends. CDR1 and CDR2 from the germline V gene are SGHNT and YYREEE (reference sequence). In DNA, the CDR3 is TGTGCCAGCAGCTTTGGACGGGGAAATGGGCTAGAGACCCAGTACTTC. Protein sequence: CASSFGRGNGLETQYF.

The V and J genes are TRBV7-2 and TRBJ1-2; possible D gene TRBD1, 6 bases. The CDR3 has 14 amino acids. CDR1 SGHTA and CDR2 FQGNSA come from the germline V gene. V gave up 1 base and J gave up 6 bases, with 12 bases separating them. The CDR3 protein is CASSLGWGQDGYTF. CDR3 bases: TGTGCCAGCAGCTTAGGATGGGGGCAGGATGGCTACACCTTC.

The chain combines TRBV14 with TRBJ2-7, with 9 bases matching TRBD2. The CDR3 extends over 15 amino acids. V lost 1 base and J lost 5; bases outside the gene matches: 6. Germline V CDR1 and CDR2: SGHDN, FVKESK. The CDR3: CASSQGFSGSDEQYF. The CDR3 bases are TGTGCCAGCAGCCAAGGTTTTAGCGGGAGTGACGAGCAGTACTTC.